This TCR beta chain was captured by sequencing in a study of molecular identifiers for immune sequencing clone quantification. CDR1 and CDR2 from the germline V gene are DFQATT and SNEGSKA (reference sequence). The CDR3 length is 11 residues. V gave up 3 bases and J gave up 5 bases, with 6 bases separating them. Study-level results: Jurkat TCR RNA spiked in from one cell (amid 960,000 or so naive cells) was reportedly detectable. Over 97% of effector molecules, but under 1% in naive cells, were held by clones with more than 20 RNA copies.

Bulk TCR library preparation followed previously described methods with listed TCR primers. One entry per CDR3 protein, called by TCRdb with MiXCR from the PCR reads. The sample lists hundreds of thousands of distinct CDR3 sequences, around 21% occurring once. This clonotype was counted many times. Its antigen is currently unknown. The receptor comes from a human donor in good health. Some libraries in this study had Jurkat cell RNA spiked in. The rearrangement links TRBV20-1 to TRBJ2-3, with D unclear. The source material was naive CD8+ T cells from blood, with Jurkat cell RNA spiked in. The subset is: FACS-sorted CD8+CD4-CCR7+CD45RA+ naive T cells. Written as DNA, the CDR3 is TGCAGTGCTAGGGTTTTAGATACGCAGTATTTT. Its translation is CSARVLDTQYF.